This TCR beta chain was observed in a study of T cells after posttransplantation cyclophosphamide. Regarding the study as a whole: Skin or GI-infiltrating T cells shared few TRB sequences with blood.

Cyclophosphamide on days +3 and +4 followed busulfan-fludarabine conditioning and a marrow graft. For this clone: No antigen is known for it.

The CDR3 loop spans 15 amino acids. Germline V gene lookup returns CDR1 KGHSH and CDR2 LQKENI. V lost 5 bases, J lost 6 bases, and 10 bases stayed unmatched. TCRdb's copy holds only in-frame clones and misses some; the assay was immunoSEQ multiplex PCR. The data show thousands of clones, approximately 81% seen once. The chain combines TRBV18 with TRBJ1-5; TRBD1 matches at 7 bases. This receptor was taken from a male patient aged 25 to 39 who received an allogeneic stem cell transplant from a related donor, was CMV-positive, and had acute GVHD only. Some T cells could come from the graft donor. The specimen comprised PBMCs, sampled after allogeneic stem cell transplant with posttransplant cyclophosphamide. The CDR3 coding sequence is TGTGCCAGCTCAGCCCAGGGGGATGGTTTTCAGCCCCAGCATTTT. Translating it yields CASSAQGDGFQPQHF. The whole variable domain, remainder taken from reference TRBV18 and TRBJ1-5, is NAGVMQNPRHLVRRRGQEARLRCSPMKGHSHVYWYRQLPEEGLKFMVYLQKENIIDESGMPKERFSAEFPKEGPSILRIQQVVRGDSAAYFCASSAQGDGFQPQHFGDGTRLSIL.